Given below is one T cell receptor (beta chain) in context. Its antigen is undetermined. The entry originates in a study of cytomegalovirus exposure and HLA in healthy donors. Study observations and caveats: The study designated over 150 TCR beta chains cytomegalovirus-associated. According to a subsequent analysis, TCR clusters identified in the first cohort showed a tendency to co-occur across the 100 to 150 validation repertoires. Rare TCR sequences dominated, though some public TCRs recurred in many donors. CMV antigen specificity of three CMV-associated chains was confirmed in vitro.

The table came from immunoSEQ multiplex PCR; TCRdb's copy has only in-frame clones and leaves some out. The sample has about 280,000 clones; approximately 88% are singletons. V trimming: 3 bases; J trimming: 2 bases; junction bases outside the gene matches: 3. Germline V lookup: CDR1 KGHSH, CDR2 LQKENI. The CDR3 contains 14 residues. The material sequenced was PBMCs. J is TRBJ1-1 and V is TRBV18; the match to TRBD1 covers 7 bases. The clonotype was recovered from a woman under 30 in good health and CMV-seronegative. CDR3 bases: TGTGCCAGCTCACCGGGACAGAGAAACACTGAAGCTTTCTTT. It specifies CASSPGQRNTEAFF. The full variable domain, rest sourced from reference TRBV18 and TRBJ1-1, is NAGVMQNPRHLVRRRGQEARLRCSPMKGHSHVYWYRQLPEEGLKFMVYLQKENIIDESGMPKERFSAEFPKEGPSILRIQQVVRGDSAAYFCASSPGQRNTEAFFGQGTRLTVV.